This passage covers 30 T cell receptor beta chains from one sample sequenced in a study of T-cell memory formation after mild COVID-19. One entry per CDR3 protein results from TCRdb running MiXCR on the 5' RACE reads. The sample carries about 340,000 distinct CDR3 sequences, 20% to 25% recorded once. Sequencing was done on a sample of PBMCs or a T cell subset sorted from them (not recorded which). Receptors originate from a man aged 18 to 30 who had mild COVID-19 (a few samples of this study predate the infection). Cell type and time point are not known.

This chain links TRBV15 with TRBJ1-4; 8 bases align to TRBD1. The J segment lost 10 bases and the V segment lost 0 bases, leaving 7 bases of the junction unmatched. This CDR3 is built from 15 residues. CDR1 and CDR2 (germline): LNHNV, YYDKDF (reference sequence). The CDR3 sequence is CATSRDRDRTGKLFF. The CDR3 DNA reads TGTGCCACCAGCAGAGATCGGGACAGGACGGGAAAACTGTTTTTT.

This clonotype was detected only a few times. The rearrangement uses TRBV7-2 and TRBJ2-3; 8 positions agree with TRBD1. This CDR3 has 14 residues. The germline CDR1 and CDR2 sequences are SGHTA and FQGNSA. Germline trimming cut 5 bases from V and 6 bases from J; bases unmatched to any gene: 7. CDR3 coding DNA: TGTGCCAGCAGCCAGGGGGCAGGGTGGGATACGCAGTATTTT. This gives the protein CASSQGAGWDTQYF.

This chain uses TRBV20-1 with TRBJ2-3; tentatively, D is TRBD2 (6 bases). The V gene lost 4 bases and the J gene lost 2 bases, with 22 bases spanning the gap. Germline V CDR1 and CDR2: DFQATT, SNEGSKA (reference sequence). This CDR3 contains 17 residues. CDR3 DNA sequence: TGCAGTGCTACTGTCGGGGCAGGAGGGATTGTCACAGATACGCAGTATTTT. Its protein product is CSATVGAGGIVTDTQYF.

This chain connects TRBV12-3 or TRBV12-4 to TRBJ2-7; 8 nucleotides match TRBD1. J gave up 7 bases and V 2 bases, and 7 bases lay outside the gene matches. The CDR3 totals 14 residues. The CDR3 reads CASSLRDRGREQYF. DNA of the CDR3: TGTGCCAGCAGTTTACGTGACAGGGGTCGGGAGCAGTACTTC.

The chain uses TRBV7-3 and TRBJ2-3; TRBD2 matches at 9 bases. CDR3 size: 14 residues. Germline V gene lookup returns CDR1 SGHTA and CDR2 FQGTGA. The J segment lost 4 bases and the V segment lost 3 bases, leaving 2 bases of the junction unmatched. CDR3 in DNA: TGTGCCAGCAGCTTTTCTAGCGGGGCAGATACGCAGTATTTT. Translation: CASSFSSGADTQYF.

The chain combines TRBV7-6 with TRBJ2-3, with TRBD2 as a possible D gene (6 bases). The CDR3 sequence is 18 residues long. Germline CDR1 SGHVS, CDR2 FNYEAQ. V dropped 0 bases and J dropped 0 bases, with 16 bases sitting between them. CDR3 protein: CASSLAPSAGTSTDTQYF. The CDR3 DNA follows: TGTGCCAGCAGCTTAGCGCCGTCGGCAGGGACTAGCACAGATACGCAGTATTTT.

This clonotype came up many times. This chain links TRBV7-2 with TRBJ2-3; 8 bases agree with TRBD2. With 5 bases clipped from V and 0 bases from J, the junction kept 4 bases outside the gene matches. Germline V gene data show CDR1 as SGHTA and CDR2 as FQGNSA. The CDR3 spans 15 residues. The CDR3 is CASSPWTSSTDTQYF. The CDR3 DNA is TGTGCCAGCAGCCCCTGGACTAGCAGCACAGATACGCAGTATTTT.

V usage is TRBV10-3 and J usage is TRBJ2-3; 10 bases line up with TRBD2. This CDR3 spans 16 amino acids. Germline CDR1 reads ENHRY; CDR2 reads SYGVKD. V lost 4 bases to trimming and J lost 5 bases; unmatched junction nucleotides: 9. CDR3 in amino acids: CAISVRAGGLGDTQYF. Here the CDR3 DNA reads TGTGCCATCAGTGTAAGAGCGGGGGGGCTTGGAGATACGCAGTATTTT.

This clonotype was observed at least ten times. This rearrangement joins TRBV7-9 to TRBJ2-1; maybe TRBD1 (6 bases). The CDR3 is made up of 15 amino acids. Germline-derived CDR1 and CDR2 are SEHNR and FQNEAQ (reference sequence). V dropped 3 bases and J dropped 5 bases, with 14 bases sitting between them. CDR3 nucleotide sequence: TGTGCCAGCAGCTTTGTGGGGGCCGGGGACAATGAGCAGTTCTTC. Residues: CASSFVGAGDNEQFF. Full variable domain (outside the CDR3, taken from reference TRBV7-9 and TRBJ2-1): DTGVSQNPRHKITKRGQNVTFRCDPISEHNRLYWYRQTLGQGPEFLTYFQNEAQLEKSRLLSDRFSAERPKGSFSTLEIQRTEQGDSAMYLCASSFVGAGDNEQFFGPGTRLTVL.

This clonotype was picked up a small number of times. This chain links TRBV27 with TRBJ2-3; 13 bases line up with TRBD2. The CDR3 spans 19 residues. Per the germline V gene, CDR1 is MNHEY and CDR2 is SMNVEV (reference sequence). With 3 bases clipped from V and 0 bases from J, the junction kept 9 bases outside the gene matches. The CDR3 sequence is CASSFSGTSGATSTDTQYF. In DNA, the CDR3 is TGTGCCAGCAGTTTCTCCGGGACTAGCGGGGCTACTAGCACAGATACGCAGTATTTT.

This clonotype was seen ten or more times. The gene calls are TRBV18 and TRBJ2-1, with D perhaps matching TRBD1 (6 bases). This CDR3 region has 16 residues. The V gene lost 2 bases and the J gene lost 2 bases, with 13 bases spanning the gap. Looked up from germline, CDR1 is KGHSH and CDR2 is LQKENI. The CDR3 sequence is CASSPSSQGPYNEQFF. In DNA form, the CDR3 reads TGTGCCAGCTCACCATCGTCTCAGGGGCCCTACAATGAGCAGTTCTTC.

The V gene is TRBV5-1, the J gene TRBJ1-3; no clear D. V gave up 2 bases and J gave up 2 bases, with 14 bases separating them. The CDR3 spans 16 residues. Germline V lookup: CDR1 SGHRS, CDR2 YFSETQ. The CDR3 reads CASSFFRSGAGNTIYF. In DNA form, the CDR3 reads TGCGCCAGCAGCTTTTTCAGGTCAGGAGCTGGAAACACCATATATTTT.

The chain combines TRBV9 with TRBJ2-2; D unresolved. Germline V CDR1 and CDR2: SGDLS, YYNGEE. The CDR3 length is 15 residues. V was clipped by 3 bases and J by 4 bases, with 13 bases between them. As DNA, the CDR3 is TGTGCCAGCAGCGCACAAGACTTCCCCACCGGGGAGCTGTTTTTT. Its protein is CASSAQDFPTGELFF.

The chain couples TRBV7-9 to TRBJ2-1; D perhaps matches TRBD1 (7 bases). V was clipped by 5 bases and J by 7 bases, with 15 bases between them. The germline V gene encodes CDR1 SEHNR and CDR2 FQNEAQ (reference sequence). The CDR3 covers 14 residues. Written as DNA, the CDR3 is TGTGCCAGCAGCCGGCGGGACAGCTTGAATGAGCAGTTCTTC. This translates into CASSRRDSLNEQFF.

The chain has TRBV7-8 and TRBJ2-5, with TRBD1 as a possible D gene (7 bases). The CDR3 consists of 14 residues. V was shortened by 5 bases and J by 5 bases, with 15 bases between the two germline ends. The germline gives CDR1 SGHVS, CDR2 FQNEAQ. CDR3 coding DNA: TGTGCCAGCAGCCCCGTCAGGGGGGTGGAGACCCAGTACTTC. It translates to CASSPVRGVETQYF.

This clonotype was observed a few times. V and J are TRBV19 and TRBJ1-4; D remains ambiguous. The CDR3 covers 14 residues. Germline values: CDR1 LNHDA, CDR2 SQIVND (reference sequence). V shed 5 bases and J shed 8 bases, with 15 bases lying between them. The CDR3 DNA is TGTGCCAGTAGTCTAACGGGAACGAGCGAAAAACTGTTTTTT. Translated, it gives CASSLTGTSEKLFF.

This clonotype was found many times. The chain's CDR3 is CASSSGTDTQYF. The CDR3 region has the DNA TGTGCCAGCAGCTCAGGCACAGATACGCAGTATTTT. The V and J genes are TRBV7-2 and TRBJ2-3; D remains ambiguous. V lost 4 bases to trimming and J lost 1 base, with 3 bases between them. Germline CDR1 SGHTA, CDR2 FQGNSA. The CDR3 extends over 12 amino acids.

Only a few counts were recorded for this clonotype. The CDR3 is CASSLGNFLDTQYF. CDR3 nucleotide sequence: TGCGCCAGCAGCTTGGGTAACTTCCTTGATACGCAGTATTTT. The chain employs TRBV5-1 and TRBJ2-3; D gene uncertain. The CDR3 length is 14 residues. Germline CDR1 SGHRS, CDR2 YFSETQ. The V and J ends lost 0 bases and 6 bases respectively, with 11 bases between them.

This clonotype showed up just a few times. V gene TRBV7-2 combines with J gene TRBJ2-1; 7 nucleotides align to TRBD1. The length of the CDR3 is 14 residues. The V and J ends lost 5 bases and 1 base, in that order; junction bases with no gene match: 2. Germline CDR1 SGHTA, CDR2 FQGNSA. In nucleotides, the CDR3 is TGTGCCAGCAGCGGGACAGTTTCCTACAATGAGCAGTTCTTC. This translates into CASSGTVSYNEQFF. Using reference TRBV7-2 and TRBJ2-1 for the parts outside the CDR3, the full variable domain is GAGVSQSPSNKVTEKGKDVELRCDPISGHTALYWYRQSLGQGLEFLIYFQGNSAPDKSGLPSDRFSAERTGGSVSTLTIQRTQQEDSAVYLCASSGTVSYNEQFFGPGTRLTVL.

This chain links TRBV7-3 with TRBJ2-3; TRBD2 matches at 7 bases. CDR1 and CDR2 from the germline V gene are SGHTA and FQGTGA. This CDR3 spans 14 amino acids. V lost 4 bases to trimming and J lost 2 bases; unmatched junction nucleotides: 3. Written as DNA, the CDR3 is TGTGCCAGCAGCTCCGGGACTACCACAGATACGCAGTATTTT. Protein: CASSSGTTTDTQYF.

This clonotype was seen only a few times. J is TRBJ1-1 and V is TRBV5-1; perhaps TRBD1 as D (5 bases). V lost 4 bases and J 1 base, leaving 17 bases between the germline ends. Germline lookup yields CDR1 SGHRS and CDR2 YFSETQ. CDR3 length equals 16 residues. The CDR3 region is CASSPGVGAGNTEAFF. CDR3 in DNA: TGCGCCAGCAGCCCGGGGGTTGGGGCCGGGAACACTGAAGCTTTCTTT.

The chain links TRBV4-2 to TRBJ1-5; D may be TRBD1 (5 bases). Germline CDR1 LGHNA, CDR2 YNFKEQ. Trimming removed 3 bases from V and 0 bases from J, with 15 bases in between. This CDR3 contains 17 residues. CDR3 DNA sequence: TGTGCCAGCAGCCAGGGGAGGGGACTCAATAGCAATCAGCCCCAGCATTTT. Its translation: CASSQGRGLNSNQPQHF.

This clonotype was detected only a few times. The chain joins TRBV6-2 or TRBV6-3 to TRBJ2-2, with D perhaps matching TRBD2 (6 bases). The germline V gene has CDR1 MNHEY and CDR2 SVGEGT. The V end lost 0 bases, the J end lost 4 bases, and 9 bases lay between the germline ends. The CDR3 is 15 amino acids. The CDR3 loop reads CASSYSTGVTGELFF. As DNA, the CDR3 is TGTGCCAGCAGTTACTCGACGGGGGTCACCGGGGAGCTGTTTTTT.

The rearrangement links TRBV2 to TRBJ2-1; D not certain. The CDR3 has 11 residues. The germline V gene has CDR1 SNHLY and CDR2 FYNNEI. Trimming removed 4 bases at V and 8 bases at J, with 6 bases between. The CDR3 DNA is TGTGCCAGCAGTGCGGTGGATGAGCAGTTCTTC. This gives the protein CASSAVDEQFF.

A few counts support this clonotype. V is TRBV5-1 and J is TRBJ2-7, with 7 bases fitting TRBD1. V shed 4 bases and J 3 bases; nucleotides not matched to a gene: 4. This CDR3 spans 13 amino acids. Germline CDR1 is SGHRS and CDR2 is YFSETQ. The CDR3 DNA reads as TGCGCCAGCAGCACGGGACAGATCTACGAGCAGTACTTC. It translates to CASSTGQIYEQYF.

To note about this clonotype: The CDR3 ends on some other residue instead of the conserved phenylalanine or tryptophan, so this is likely a read error. V gene TRBV12-3 or TRBV12-4 combines with J gene TRBJ1-6; D remains ambiguous. This CDR3 is built from 14 residues. V shed 3 bases and J shed 5 bases, with 8 bases lying between them. CDR3 loop: CASSFVRDNSPLHC. In nucleotides, the CDR3 is TGTGCCAGCAGTTTTGTTCGGGATAATTCACCCCTCCACTGT.

This clonotype was seen only a few times. This chain links TRBV12-3 or TRBV12-4 with TRBJ2-7; 11 bases agree with TRBD1. The CDR3 spans 14 residues. Germline trimming cut 6 bases from V and 6 bases from J; bases unmatched to any gene: 7. In nucleotides, the CDR3 is TGTGCCAGCAGGATTACCGGGACAGGGGGCGAGCAGTACTTC. It translates to CASRITGTGGEQYF.

This clonotype has only a few counts. This chain joins TRBV27 and TRBJ1-1; possibly TRBD1 for D (5 bases). The CDR3 totals 13 residues. Germline V lookup: CDR1 MNHEY, CDR2 SMNVEV (reference sequence). Trimming cost V 7 bases and J 6 bases, with 15 bases left between them. In DNA form, the CDR3 reads TGTGCCAGCAAGCGAAGGGGCGTACCTGAAGCTTTCTTT. This sequence encodes CASKRRGVPEAFF.

The chain employs TRBV20-1 and TRBJ1-5; tentatively, D is TRBD1 (5 bases). The CDR3 totals 15 residues. CDR1 is DFQATT, CDR2 SNEGSKA, per germline (reference sequence). V was shortened by 6 bases and J by 6 bases, with 21 bases between the two germline ends. CDR3 sequence reads: CSAAVAREGGQPQHF. For the CDR3, the DNA is TGCAGTGCCGCCGTAGCCAGGGAAGGTGGTCAGCCCCAGCATTTT.

The rearrangement joins TRBV7-3 to TRBJ2-1; D unresolved. Germline V gene sequence: CDR1 SGHTA, CDR2 FQGTGA. The CDR3 sequence is 16 residues long. Deletions cut 5 bases from V and 0 bases from J, with 14 bases between. The CDR3 nucleotides are TGTGCCAGCAGCCCACATCCACGTGGCTCCTACAATGAGCAGTTCTTC. It yields the protein CASSPHPRGSYNEQFF.